This T cell receptor beta chain was identified in a study of cytomegalovirus exposure and HLA in healthy donors. There were likely unrecorded immune exposures, though donors were nominally healthy when sampled. The PCR made use of 60 Vbeta and 13 Jbeta primers. Method: immunoSEQ multiplex PCR; TCRdb's copy keeps in-frame clones and lacks some. The sample holds approximately 100,000 clones, around 80% seen once. The J segment lost 2 bases and the V segment lost 4 bases, leaving 10 bases of the junction unmatched. CDR3 length: 17 residues. The germline V gene encodes CDR1 MNHEY and CDR2 SMNVEV (reference sequence).

The sample comprised PBMCs. The chain has TRBV27 and TRBJ2-7; 11 nucleotides line up with TRBD2. The receptor's source is a woman aged 18-29 years in good health and CMV-seronegative. The DNA for the CDR3 is TGTGCCAGCAGTTCAACTCGGACTAGCGGGTTTGCCTACGAGCAGTACTTC. Residues: CASSSTRTSGFAYEQYF.